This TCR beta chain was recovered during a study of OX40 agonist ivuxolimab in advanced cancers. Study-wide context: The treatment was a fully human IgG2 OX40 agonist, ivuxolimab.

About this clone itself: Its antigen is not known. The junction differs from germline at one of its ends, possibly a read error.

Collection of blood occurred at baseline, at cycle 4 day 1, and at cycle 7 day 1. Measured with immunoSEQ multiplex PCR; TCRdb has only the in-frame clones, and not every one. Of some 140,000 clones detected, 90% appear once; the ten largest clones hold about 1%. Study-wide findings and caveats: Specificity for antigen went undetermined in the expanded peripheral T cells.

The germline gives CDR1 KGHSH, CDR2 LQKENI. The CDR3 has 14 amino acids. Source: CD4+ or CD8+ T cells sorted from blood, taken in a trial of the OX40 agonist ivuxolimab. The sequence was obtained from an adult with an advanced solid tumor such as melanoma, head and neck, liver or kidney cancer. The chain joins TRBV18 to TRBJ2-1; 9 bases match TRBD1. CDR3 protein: CASSPQGAYNEQFF. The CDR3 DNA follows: TGTGCCAGCTCTCCACAGGGGGCGTACAATGAGCAGTTCTTC.